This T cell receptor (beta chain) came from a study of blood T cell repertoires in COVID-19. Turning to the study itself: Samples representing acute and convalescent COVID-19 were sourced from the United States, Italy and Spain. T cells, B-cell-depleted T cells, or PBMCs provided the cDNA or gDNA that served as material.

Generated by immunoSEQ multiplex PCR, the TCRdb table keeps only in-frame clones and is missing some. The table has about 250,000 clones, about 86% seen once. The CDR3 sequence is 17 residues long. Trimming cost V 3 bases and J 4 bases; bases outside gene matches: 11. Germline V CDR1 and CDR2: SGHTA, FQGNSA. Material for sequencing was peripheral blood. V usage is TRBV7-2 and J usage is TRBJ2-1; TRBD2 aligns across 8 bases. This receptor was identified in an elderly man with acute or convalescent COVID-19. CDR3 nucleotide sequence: TGTGCCAGCAGCTTGGGAGGATCGGGGGGGTCATACAATGAGCAGTTCTTC. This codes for CASSLGGSGGSYNEQFF.